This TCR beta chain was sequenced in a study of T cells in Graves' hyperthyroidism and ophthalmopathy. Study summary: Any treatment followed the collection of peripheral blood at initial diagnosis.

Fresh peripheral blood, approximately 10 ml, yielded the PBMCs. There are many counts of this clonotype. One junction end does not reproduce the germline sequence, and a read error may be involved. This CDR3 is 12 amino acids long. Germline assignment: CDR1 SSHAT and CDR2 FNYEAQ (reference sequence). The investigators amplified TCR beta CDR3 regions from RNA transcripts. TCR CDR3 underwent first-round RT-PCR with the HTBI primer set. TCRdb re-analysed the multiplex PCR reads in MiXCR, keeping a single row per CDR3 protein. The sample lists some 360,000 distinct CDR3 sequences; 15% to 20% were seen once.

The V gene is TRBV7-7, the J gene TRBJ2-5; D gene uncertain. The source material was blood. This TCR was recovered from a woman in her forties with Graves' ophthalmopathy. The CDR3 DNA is TGTGCTAGCAGCCCCGACCAAGAGACCCAGTACTTC. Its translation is CASSPDQETQYF.